The 32 T cell receptor beta chains below were found in one sample sequenced in a study of molecular identifiers for immune sequencing clone quantification. TCRdb passed the PCR reads through MiXCR, listing each CDR3 protein once. The repertoire holds roughly 300,000 distinct CDR3 sequences, with about a quarter as singletons. Sequenced sample: naive CD8+ T cells from blood, with Jurkat cell RNA spiked in. The sample's subset: FACS-sorted CD8+CD4-CCR7+CD45RA+ naive T cells. These receptors came from a human donor in good health. Some libraries in this study had Jurkat cell RNA spiked in.

This chain connects TRBV4-3 to TRBJ2-5; TRBD2 might be the D (6 bases). V was pared by 3 bases and J by 3 bases, with 17 bases between. This CDR3 has 16 residues. CDR1 is LGHNA and CDR2 is YSLEER in the germline V gene. Here the CDR3 DNA reads TGCGCCAGCAGCCAGGGTACGGGGGATATCAAAGAGACCCAGTACTTC. The encoded protein is CASSQGTGDIKETQYF.

The rearrangement uses TRBV2 and TRBJ1-4, with TRBD1 as a possible D gene (5 bases). The V gene lost 7 bases and the J gene lost 5 bases, with 11 bases spanning the gap. The CDR3 extends over 13 amino acids. CDR1 and CDR2 from the germline V gene are SNHLY and FYNNEI. The chain's CDR3 is CASTDRRNEKLFF. CDR3 DNA sequence: TGTGCCAGCACCGACAGACGAAATGAAAAACTGTTTTTT.

Only a few counts were recorded for this clonotype. The chain has TRBV7-9 and TRBJ2-3; 7 bases are a match to TRBD2. This CDR3 has 14 amino acids. V gave up 5 bases and J gave up 4 bases; unmatched junction bases: 6. Germline CDR1 is SEHNR and CDR2 is FQNEAQ (reference sequence). The CDR3 bases are TGTGCCAGCAGCCCCCGGACTAGATCAGATACGCAGTATTTT. Translated: CASSPRTRSDTQYF.

Of note for this clonotype: A read error may explain this, as a much larger clone is one base away. V usage is TRBV28 and J usage is TRBJ2-5; D may be TRBD1 (5 bases). V was trimmed by 6 bases and J by 4 bases, leaving 12 bases between them. Germline V gene lookup returns CDR1 MDHEN and CDR2 SYDVKM. The CDR3 is made up of 13 amino acids. In nucleotides, the CDR3 is TGTGCCAGCAGGTTGACAGCACGAGAGACCCAGTACTTC. It encodes CASRLTARETQYF.

This chain links TRBV28 with TRBJ1-1, with D perhaps TRBD1 (6 bases). This CDR3 contains 16 residues. Trimming shortened V by 6 bases and J by 4 bases, and 21 bases separated the two germline ends. Germline V gene sequence: CDR1 MDHEN, CDR2 SYDVKM. CDR3 residues: CASSHSLTGTATEAFF. The DNA for the CDR3 is TGTGCCAGCAGCCACTCCCTGACAGGTACAGCCACTGAAGCTTTCTTT.

The rearrangement uses TRBV14 and TRBJ2-3, with TRBD2 as a possible D gene (5 bases). V gave up 0 bases and J gave up 5 bases, with 15 bases separating them. The CDR3 covers 16 residues. Germline V gene data show CDR1 as SGHDN and CDR2 as FVKESK. This chain's CDR3 is CASSQDPAAVRDTQYF. The CDR3 bases are TGTGCCAGCAGCCAAGATCCAGCGGCGGTTCGAGATACGCAGTATTTT.

This clonotype came up a few times. The V call is TRBV14, the J call TRBJ2-5; the D call may be TRBD1 or TRBD2 (6 bases each). Trimming cost V 3 bases and J 5 bases, with 13 bases left between them. The CDR3 is 14 residues long. Germline loops: CDR1 SGHDN, CDR2 FVKESK. The CDR3 bases are TGTGCCAGCAGCCAGGAAGGGGGACTTGAGACCCAGTACTTC. It translates to CASSQEGGLETQYF.

This chain joins TRBV20-1 and TRBJ1-1; 7 positions agree with TRBD1. The germline V gene has CDR1 DFQATT and CDR2 SNEGSKA (reference sequence). V was clipped by 5 bases and J by 5 bases; unmatched bases: 8. The CDR3 contains 13 residues. CDR3 protein: CSALTGVGTEAFF. CDR3 coding DNA: TGCAGTGCTCTTACAGGGGTTGGGACTGAAGCTTTCTTT.

The V gene is TRBV5-6, the J gene TRBJ1-5, with D unresolved. With 6 bases removed from V and 2 bases from J, the gap between germline ends came to 15 bases. Per the germline V gene, CDR1 is SGHDT and CDR2 is YYEEEE. This CDR3 spans 15 amino acids. This chain's CDR3 is CASTRTPGGNQPQHF. CDR3 in DNA: TGTGCCAGCACCAGAACACCCGGGGGCAATCAGCCCCAGCATTTT.

Remarks on this clonotype: This may come from a read error, since a much larger clone is one base off. The conserved phenylalanine or tryptophan normally closing the CDR3 is absent here, so this likely arose from a read error. V and J are TRBV12-3 or TRBV12-4 and TRBJ2-3, with 10 bases identical to TRBD1. The CDR3 is 14 residues long. With 6 bases clipped from V and 0 bases from J, the junction kept 0 bases outside the gene matches. CDR3 coding DNA: TGTGCCAGCAGGGGACAGGGGAGCACAGATACGCAGTATATT. It codes for CASRGQGSTDTQYI.

This clonotype was observed a few times. The chain employs TRBV4-1 and TRBJ1-2, with TRBD1 as a possible D gene (5 bases). V shed 0 bases and J shed 7 bases, with 18 bases lying between them. The CDR3 covers 16 residues. Per germline, CDR1 MGHRA and CDR2 YSYEKL. The CDR3 nucleotides are TGCGCCAGCAGCCAAGAACCACAGGAGAGTTGGATTGGCTACACCTTC. The encoded protein is CASSQEPQESWIGYTF.

This clonotype turned up a few times. The chain uses TRBV9 and TRBJ2-2; D remains unclear. This CDR3 region has 14 residues. V lost 0 bases to trimming and J lost 6 bases, with 9 bases between them. Germline CDR1 reads SGDLS; CDR2 reads YYNGEE. The chain's CDR3 is CASSVVKGPGELFF. In DNA, the CDR3 is TGTGCCAGCAGCGTAGTCAAGGGCCCCGGGGAGCTGTTTTTT.

This clonotype was observed at least ten times. The V call is TRBV7-9, the J call TRBJ2-3, with D perhaps TRBD1 or TRBD2 (5 bases each). Trimming removed 3 bases from V and 3 bases from J, with 16 bases in between. Germline CDR1 and CDR2: SEHNR and FQNEAQ (reference sequence). The length of the CDR3 is 16 residues. CDR3 protein: CASSFLSWGSTDTQYF. Written as DNA, the CDR3 is TGTGCCAGCAGCTTCCTCAGTTGGGGGTCTACAGATACGCAGTATTTT.

As to this clonotype: A much larger clone is a single base away; this may be a read error. Here the CDR3 omits its conserved ending phenylalanine or tryptophan, so a read error is the likely source. The rearrangement uses TRBV28 and TRBJ2-7; 7 bases are a match to TRBD2. Germline values: CDR1 MDHEN, CDR2 SYDVKM. The CDR3 is made up of 13 amino acids. The junction had 5 bases not matched to a gene; V was cut back by 5 bases and J by 4 bases. CDR3 amino acids: CASSPPGGYEQYL. For the CDR3, the DNA is TGTGCCAGCAGTCCCCCGGGGGGTTACGAGCAGTACTTA.

This clonotype appeared many times. The genes are TRBV13 and TRBJ2-5; the match to TRBD2 covers 8 bases. The trim removed 2 bases at V and 4 bases at J, leaving 9 bases unmatched. The CDR3 has 16 residues. Germline assignment: CDR1 PRHDT and CDR2 FYEKMQ (reference sequence). The CDR3 protein is CASSLRARGGRETQYF. CDR3 coding DNA: TGTGCCAGCAGCTTAAGGGCTCGCGGGGGGCGAGAGACCCAGTACTTC.

There are a few counts of this clonotype. This chain links TRBV6-5 with TRBJ1-1; D gene unclear. CDR3 length: 14 residues. V was trimmed by 1 base and J by 4 bases, leaving 10 bases between them. CDR1 is MNHEY and CDR2 is SVGAGI in the germline V gene. The CDR3 DNA is TGTGCCAGCAGTTACTTTACGAGAGGCACTGAAGCTTTCTTT. Its protein product is CASSYFTRGTEAFF.

Concerning this clonotype: A read error may be the cause here, since a much bigger clone is one base away. This chain links TRBV7-6 with TRBJ2-3, with D possibly TRBD2 on 6 matching bases. Germline CDR1 and CDR2: SGHVS and FNYEAQ. CDR3 size: 16 residues. CDR3 coding DNA: TGTGTCAGCAGCTTTACTGGCGGGACCGGCACAGATACGCAGTATTTT. This translates into CVSSFTGGTGTDTQYF.

This clonotype came up many times. This sequence joins TRBV24-1 and TRBJ2-3; TRBD2 matches 8 bases. Germline CDR1 reads KGHDR; CDR2 reads SFDVKD. The V segment lost 3 bases and the J segment 0 bases; nucleotides outside the gene matches: 7. This CDR3 contains 17 residues. The CDR3 coding sequence is TGTGCCACCAGTGATCAAACTAGCGGTCCTAGCACAGATACGCAGTATTTT. Translated: CATSDQTSGPSTDTQYF.

The sample holds many counts of this clonotype. The rearrangement uses TRBV28 and TRBJ2-1; tentative D call: TRBD2 (5 bases). V lost 8 bases, J lost 7 bases, and 18 bases lay in between. Germline values: CDR1 MDHEN, CDR2 SYDVKM. The CDR3 extends over 14 amino acids. The CDR3 spells CASAPWPGVNEQFF. CDR3 DNA: TGTGCCAGCGCACCCTGGCCCGGGGTGAATGAGCAGTTCTTC.

This clonotype was counted many times. V gene TRBV28 combines with J gene TRBJ1-4; TRBD1 matches 9 bases. Germline loops: CDR1 MDHEN, CDR2 SYDVKM. The CDR3 is 16 amino acids. Unmatched junction bases numbered 7, after V lost 6 bases and J lost 2 bases. The CDR3 sequence is CASSPRDRATNEKLFF. The CDR3 DNA sequence: TGTGCCAGCAGCCCGAGGGACAGGGCCACTAATGAAAAACTGTTTTTT.

The chain is built from TRBV30 and TRBJ2-3, with a tentative D call TRBD2 (5 bases). V lost 1 base and J lost 2, with 10 bases in between. Germline V lookup: CDR1 GTSNPN, CDR2 SVGIG (reference sequence). The CDR3 totals 14 residues. CDR3 sequence (DNA): TGTGCCTGGAGTGCTAGCTCTGACACAGATACGCAGTATTTT. As protein: CAWSASSDTDTQYF.

This clonotype was seen ten or more times. The chain carries TRBV6-5 and TRBJ2-7, with a possible D match to TRBD1 (6 bases). The germline CDR1 and CDR2 sequences are MNHEY and SVGAGI. The CDR3 totals 13 residues. The V gene lost 2 bases and the J gene lost 6 bases, with 11 bases spanning the gap. CDR3 nucleotides: TGTGCCAGCAGTTACGGCCAGGGGCTCGAGCAGTACTTC. Translating gives CASSYGQGLEQYF.

This clonotype has ten or more counts. The chain joins TRBV7-9 to TRBJ1-1; D remains ambiguous. CDR3 length: 12 amino acids. CDR1 and CDR2 from the germline V gene are SEHNR and FQNEAQ (reference sequence). Trimming pared 5 bases from V and 7 bases from J, leaving 11 bases between. CDR3 protein: CASSPPEIEAFF. The DNA for the CDR3 is TGTGCCAGCAGCCCGCCAGAGATTGAAGCTTTCTTT.

This clonotype was counted ten times or more. The chain links TRBV7-9 to TRBJ2-2; TRBD1 agrees at 10 bases. The CDR3 runs to 16 residues. The germline V gene has CDR1 SEHNR and CDR2 FQNEAQ (reference sequence). The junction had 8 bases not matched to a gene; V was cut back by 5 bases and J by 5 bases. This CDR3 is CASSPTGGAGTGELFF. The CDR3 DNA reads as TGTGCCAGCAGCCCGACAGGGGGCGCCGGGACCGGGGAGCTGTTTTTT.

V and J are TRBV7-9 and TRBJ1-1, with 7 bases aligning to TRBD1. CDR1 is SEHNR and CDR2 is FQNEAQ in the germline V gene (reference sequence). This CDR3 contains 15 residues. Trimming at V came to 3 bases and at J to 5 bases, leaving 9 bases not matched to a gene. The CDR3 DNA sequence: TGTGCCAGCAGCTTCCAGGGGGGCCCAGTTACTGAAGCTTTCTTT. This translates into CASSFQGGPVTEAFF.

About this clonotype: A much larger clone lies one base from this, so it may be a read error. This chain joins TRBV28 and TRBJ2-1; tentative D call: TRBD1 (6 bases). The CDR3 runs to 15 residues. The V gene's germline CDR1 is MDHEN and CDR2 SYDVKM. In nucleotides, the CDR3 is TGTGCCAGCACCCTGGGACAAAGCTCCTACAATGAGCAGATCTTC. This encodes CASTLGQSSYNEQIF. Full variable domain (rest looked up from reference TRBV28 and TRBJ2-1): DVKVTQSSRYLVKRTGEKVFLECVQDMDHENMFWYRQDPGLGLRLIYFSYDVKMKEKGDIPEGYSVSREKKERFSLILESASTNQTSMYLCASTLGQSSYNEQIFGPGTRLTVL.

Worth noting for this clonotype: A read error may be the cause here, since a much bigger clone is one base away. V usage is TRBV7-9 and J usage is TRBJ2-3, with D unclear. V shed 11 bases and J shed 4 bases, with 7 bases lying between them. This CDR3 has 10 amino acids. Germline CDR1 is SEHNR and CDR2 is FQNEAQ (reference sequence). The CDR3 region is CAGEADTQYF. For the CDR3, the DNA is TGTGCCGGCGAAGCAGATACGCAGTATTTT.

This clonotype was counted only a few times. This may be a read error: a much more frequent sequence differs by one nucleotide. The rearrangement uses TRBV5-1 and TRBJ2-4; D remains unclear. The CDR3 consists of 15 residues. Germline CDR1 reads SGHRS; CDR2 reads YFSETQ. CDR3 protein: CASGLPDWPLNIQYF. The CDR3 bases are TGCGCCAGCGGCTTACCCGATTGGCCCCTAAACATTCAGTACTTC.

This clonotype was recorded at least ten times. The V and J genes are TRBV2 and TRBJ1-1; perhaps TRBD1 as D (5 bases). With 8 bases removed from V and 6 bases from J, the gap between germline ends came to 16 bases. The CDR3 runs to 13 residues. Germline CDR1 is SNHLY and CDR2 is FYNNEI. CDR3 amino acids: CASRTRGVAEAFF. The CDR3 nucleotides are TGTGCCAGCCGCACCCGGGGGGTGGCTGAAGCTTTCTTT.

Worth noting for this clonotype: A junction end diverges from the germline sequence, so it may reflect a read error. V usage is TRBV6-2 or TRBV6-3 and J usage is TRBJ2-2; no clear D gene. The CDR3 covers 15 residues. Germline-derived CDR1 and CDR2 are MNHEY and SVGEGT. The CDR3 here is CANSYNGRSAGELFF. For the CDR3, the DNA is TGTGCCAACAGTTACAACGGGCGGTCCGCCGGGGAGCTGTTTTTT.

This clonotype has a handful of counts. The J gene is TRBJ1-4, the V gene TRBV9, with D unresolved. This CDR3 spans 14 amino acids. The germline V gene has CDR1 SGDLS and CDR2 YYNGEE. Trimming cost V 0 bases and J 0 bases, with 3 bases left between them. CDR3 residues: CASSVGTTNEKLFF. Written as DNA, the CDR3 is TGTGCCAGCAGCGTAGGGACAACTAATGAAAAACTGTTTTTT.

This clonotype was seen at least ten times. This chain uses TRBV7-9 with TRBJ2-4, with D maybe TRBD2 (5 bases). In germline, CDR1 is SEHNR, CDR2 FQNEAQ (reference sequence). The ends were cut back, 5 bases at V and 8 bases at J, with 16 bases in the middle. The CDR3 has 14 residues. CDR3 in DNA: TGTGCCAGCAGCCCAACGCCTGAAGCGGACATTCAGTACTTC. Translation: CASSPTPEADIQYF.